This section outlines one T cell receptor (beta chain) sequence together with its context. The antigen is unknown. The method was immunoSEQ multiplex PCR; TCRdb's version includes in-frame clones alone and lacks a portion of them. The repertoire holds over 2 million clones, with 85% to 95% as singletons. These data originate in a study of shared clonotypes between healthy human individuals. CDR3 length: 15 residues. Germline loops: CDR1 SGHRS, CDR2 YFSETQ. The ends lost 0 bases at V and 2 bases at J; junction bases unmatched: 3. Notes on the study in general: Non-shared clonotypes displayed generation probabilities falling below those of clonotypes present in all four donors.

Naive CD8 cells comprised CD45RO-negative, CCR7-positively selected cells, excluding terminally differentiated effector memory CD45RA+ cells. The sequencing input was naive CD8+ T cells sorted from blood. The genes are TRBV5-1 and TRBJ2-7; 9 bases are a match to TRBD1. The source of this sequence is a man between 18 and 35 years old in good health. The CDR3 bases are TGCGCCAGCAGCTTGGACAGGGGGCCCCCCTACGAGCAGTACTTC. Amino acids: CASSLDRGPPYEQYF.